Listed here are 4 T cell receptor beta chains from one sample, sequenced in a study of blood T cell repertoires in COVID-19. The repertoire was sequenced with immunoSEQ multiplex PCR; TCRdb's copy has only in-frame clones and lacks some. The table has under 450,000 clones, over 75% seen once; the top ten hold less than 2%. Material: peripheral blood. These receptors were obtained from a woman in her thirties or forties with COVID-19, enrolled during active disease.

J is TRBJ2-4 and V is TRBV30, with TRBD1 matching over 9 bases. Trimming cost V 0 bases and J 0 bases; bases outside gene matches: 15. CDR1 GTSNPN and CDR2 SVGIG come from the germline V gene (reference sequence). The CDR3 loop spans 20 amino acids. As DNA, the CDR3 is TGTGCCTGGAGTGTAAGGGCGGGACAGGGATCCTCTTTAGCCAAAAACATTCAGTACTTC. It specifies CAWSVRAGQGSSLAKNIQYF.

The CDR3 is CASSSSGALNYGYTF. In DNA, the CDR3 is TGCGCCAGCAGCTCGTCAGGGGCCTTGAACTATGGCTACACCTTC. J is TRBJ1-2 and V is TRBV5-1; possible D gene TRBD1, 6 bases. CDR1 and CDR2 (germline): SGHRS, YFSETQ. CDR3 size: 15 residues. The ends were cut back, 3 bases at V and 2 bases at J, with 14 bases in the middle.

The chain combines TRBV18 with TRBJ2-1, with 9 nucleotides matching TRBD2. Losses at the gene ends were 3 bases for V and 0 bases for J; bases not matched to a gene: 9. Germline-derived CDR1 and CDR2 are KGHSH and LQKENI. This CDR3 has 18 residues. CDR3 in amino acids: CASSPTPTSGISYNEQFF. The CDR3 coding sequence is TGTGCCAGCTCACCTACCCCGACTAGCGGCATCTCCTACAATGAGCAGTTCTTC.

The CDR3, as DNA: TGTGCCAGCAGCGGCGCGACAGGGTCTAAAGGATCTTATAGCAATCAGCCCCAGCATTTT. Its protein is CASSGATGSKGSYSNQPQHF. The chain joins TRBV7-3 to TRBJ1-5, with 7 bases fitting TRBD1. The V segment lost 5 bases and the J segment 0 bases; nucleotides outside the gene matches: 19. This CDR3 spans 20 amino acids. Germline CDR1 SGHTA, CDR2 FQGTGA.